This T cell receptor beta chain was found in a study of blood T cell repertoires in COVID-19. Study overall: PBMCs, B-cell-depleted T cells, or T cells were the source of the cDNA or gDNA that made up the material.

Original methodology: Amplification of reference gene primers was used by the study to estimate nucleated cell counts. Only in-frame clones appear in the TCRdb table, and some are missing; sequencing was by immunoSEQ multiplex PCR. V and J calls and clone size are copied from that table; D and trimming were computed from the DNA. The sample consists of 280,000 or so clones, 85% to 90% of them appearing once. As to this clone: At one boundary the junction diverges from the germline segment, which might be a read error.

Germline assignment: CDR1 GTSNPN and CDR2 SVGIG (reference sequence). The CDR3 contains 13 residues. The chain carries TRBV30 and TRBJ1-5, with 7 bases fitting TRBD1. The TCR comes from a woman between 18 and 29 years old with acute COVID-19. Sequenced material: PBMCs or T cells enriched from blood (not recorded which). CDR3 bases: TGTGCCTGGAGTGGGGACAGCAGTCAGCCCCAGCATTTT. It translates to CAWSGDSSQPQHF.